The following is a T cell receptor (beta chain) sequence with its context. Its antigen is undetermined. The data were taken from a study of immune cell composition in non-small cell lung cancer. Whole-study findings and limits: Dominant in vivo tumour-associated clones were not shown to share tumour-reactive sequences. Clones >0.5% enriched in tumour were rarer in adenocarcinoma (about 35%) than squamous (75%).

The CDR3 covers 15 residues. Trimming shortened V by 2 bases and J by 0 bases, and 11 bases separated the two germline ends. Germline CDR1 reads SGHRS; CDR2 reads YFSETQ. Using immunoSEQ multiplex PCR, the repertoire was profiled, and TCRdb retains in-frame clones only, with some absent. There are 15,000 to 20,000 clones in the sample; around four fifths occur only once, and 7.5% to 10% lies in the top ten. Normal lung sampling was at least 3 cm from the tumour, as distant as possible. Another study also made use of these data, one on CD4 T cells in lung cancer. This second report adds: Tumor and non-adjacent lung came from curative-intent resections for stage I-III non-small cell lung cancer.

Sequencing used non-adjacent lung tissue. The sequence came from a human donor with non-small cell lung cancer. This chain connects TRBV5-1 to TRBJ2-5; a weak D match, TRBD1 (5 bases). This CDR3 is CASSFGRANQETQYF. CDR3 coding DNA: TGCGCCAGCAGCTTTGGCAGGGCCAACCAAGAGACCCAGTACTTC.